The T cell receptor beta chain under discussion was sequenced for a study of Ad26.COV2.S vaccination and SARS-CoV-2 variants. The study, taken as a whole, reports: Relative to placebo recipients, vaccine recipients exhibited elevated spike-specific TCR breadth. Recipients of vaccine and of placebo showed similar breadth of their non-spike TCR repertoires. There was reportedly substantial breadth in spike-specific CD8+ and CD4+ T cell responses after vaccination.

The CDR3 consists of 17 residues. CDR1 is SGHTA and CDR2 is FQGNSA in the germline V gene. V shed 5 bases, J shed 0 bases, and the junction held 10 bases outside the gene matches. Here immunoSEQ multiplex PCR was the method, and the copy in TCRdb shows in-frame clones only, minus some. The repertoire consists of 300,000 to 450,000 clones, with under 95% occurring once and the leading ten covering 3% to 5%. Notes on this clone: The target antigen is unknown.

The sample was peripheral blood, taken after recovery from COVID-19. The sequence derives from a human donor who had recovered from COVID-19. The gene calls are TRBV7-2 and TRBJ1-5, with TRBD1 identical over 7 bases. The CDR3 loop is CASSQFDWDSSNQPQHF. DNA of the CDR3: TGTGCCAGCAGCCAGTTCGATTGGGACAGTAGCAATCAGCCCCAGCATTTT.